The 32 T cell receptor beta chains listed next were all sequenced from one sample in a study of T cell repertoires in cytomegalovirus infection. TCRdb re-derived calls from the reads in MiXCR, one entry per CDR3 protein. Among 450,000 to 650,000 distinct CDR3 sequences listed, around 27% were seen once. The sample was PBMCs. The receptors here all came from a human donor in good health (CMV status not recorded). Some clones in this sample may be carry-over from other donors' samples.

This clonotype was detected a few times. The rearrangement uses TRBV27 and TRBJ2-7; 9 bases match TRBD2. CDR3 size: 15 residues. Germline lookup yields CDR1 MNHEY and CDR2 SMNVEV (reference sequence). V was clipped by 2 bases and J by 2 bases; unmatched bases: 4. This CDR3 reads CASSLSSGSAYEQYV. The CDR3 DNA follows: TGTGCCAGCAGTTTAAGTAGCGGGAGTGCCTACGAGCAGTACGTC.

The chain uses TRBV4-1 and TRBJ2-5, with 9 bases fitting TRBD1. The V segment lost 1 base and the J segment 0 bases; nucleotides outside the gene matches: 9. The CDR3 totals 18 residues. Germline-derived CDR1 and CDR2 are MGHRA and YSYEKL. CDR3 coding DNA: TGCGCCAGCAGCCAAGTGAGACAGGGGGGAGGATACCAAGAGACCCAGTACTTC. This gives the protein CASSQVRQGGGYQETQYF.

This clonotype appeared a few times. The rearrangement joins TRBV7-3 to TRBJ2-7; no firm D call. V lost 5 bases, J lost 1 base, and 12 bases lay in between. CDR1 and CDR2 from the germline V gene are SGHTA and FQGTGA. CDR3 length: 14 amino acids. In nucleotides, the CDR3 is TGTGCCAGCAGCCCCTCGCTAGGTTCCTACGAGCAGTACTTC. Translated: CASSPSLGSYEQYF.

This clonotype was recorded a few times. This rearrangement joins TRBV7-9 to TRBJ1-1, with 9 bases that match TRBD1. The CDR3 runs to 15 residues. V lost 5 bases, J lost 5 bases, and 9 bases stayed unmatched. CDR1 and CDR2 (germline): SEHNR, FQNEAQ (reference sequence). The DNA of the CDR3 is TGTGCCAGCAGCATCTCACGAGACAGGGGGACTGAAGCTTTCTTT. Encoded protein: CASSISRDRGTEAFF. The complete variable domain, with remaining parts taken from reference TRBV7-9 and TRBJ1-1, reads DTGVSQNPRHKITKRGQNVTFRCDPISEHNRLYWYRQTLGQGPEFLTYFQNEAQLEKSRLLSDRFSAERPKGSFSTLEIQRTEQGDSAMYLCASSISRDRGTEAFFGQGTRLTVV.

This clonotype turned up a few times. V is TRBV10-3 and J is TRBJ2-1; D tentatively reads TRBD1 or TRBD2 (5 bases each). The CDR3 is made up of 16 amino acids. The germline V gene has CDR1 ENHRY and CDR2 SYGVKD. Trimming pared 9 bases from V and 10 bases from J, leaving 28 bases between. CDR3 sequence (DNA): TGTGCCATAACAGCGAGACCATCCGGGACGAGCCGGGAGCAGTTCTTC. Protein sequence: CAITARPSGTSREQFF.

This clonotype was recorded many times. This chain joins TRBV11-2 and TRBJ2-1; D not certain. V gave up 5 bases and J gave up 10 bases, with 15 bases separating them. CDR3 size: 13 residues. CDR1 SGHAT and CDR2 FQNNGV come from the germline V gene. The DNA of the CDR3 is TGTGCCAGCAGCCCTCACTTAATCCGCGAGCAGTTCTTC. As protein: CASSPHLIREQFF.

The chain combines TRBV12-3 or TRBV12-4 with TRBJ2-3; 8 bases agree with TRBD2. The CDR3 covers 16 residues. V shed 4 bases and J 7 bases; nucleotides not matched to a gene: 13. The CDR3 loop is CASSSQRERAPNTQYF. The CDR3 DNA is TGTGCCAGCAGTTCCCAGCGGGAGAGGGCCCCAAATACGCAGTATTTT.

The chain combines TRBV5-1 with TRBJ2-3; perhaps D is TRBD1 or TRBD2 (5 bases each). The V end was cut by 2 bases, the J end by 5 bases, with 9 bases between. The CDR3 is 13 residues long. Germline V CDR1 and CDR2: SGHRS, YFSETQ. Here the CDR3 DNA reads TGCGCCAGCAGCTTCCAGGGACGAGATACGCAGTATTTT. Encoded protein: CASSFQGRDTQYF.

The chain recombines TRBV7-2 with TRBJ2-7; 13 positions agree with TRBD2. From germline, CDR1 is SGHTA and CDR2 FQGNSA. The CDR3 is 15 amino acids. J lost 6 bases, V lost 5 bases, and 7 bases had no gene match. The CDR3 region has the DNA TGTGCCAGCAGCCTCAGGACTAGCGGGAGAGGCGAGCAGTACTTC. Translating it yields CASSLRTSGRGEQYF.

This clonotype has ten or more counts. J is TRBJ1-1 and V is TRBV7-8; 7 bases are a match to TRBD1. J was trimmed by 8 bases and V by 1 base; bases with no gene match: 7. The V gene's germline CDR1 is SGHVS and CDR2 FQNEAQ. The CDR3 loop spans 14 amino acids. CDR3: CASSLVTAGGEAFF. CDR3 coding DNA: TGTGCCAGCAGCTTAGTAACGGCAGGGGGAGAAGCTTTCTTT. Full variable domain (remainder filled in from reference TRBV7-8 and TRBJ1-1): GAGVSQSPRYKVAKRGQDVALRCDPISGHVSLFWYQQALGQGPEFLTYFQNEAQLDKSGLPSDRFFAERPEGSVSTLKIQRTQQEDSAVYLCASSLVTAGGEAFFGQGTRLTVV.

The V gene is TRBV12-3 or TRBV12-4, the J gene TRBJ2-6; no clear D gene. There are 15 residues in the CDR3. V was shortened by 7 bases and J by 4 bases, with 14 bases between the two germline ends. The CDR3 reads CASTPGVLGANVLTF. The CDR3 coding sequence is TGTGCCAGCACTCCGGGCGTTTTGGGGGCCAACGTCCTGACTTTC.

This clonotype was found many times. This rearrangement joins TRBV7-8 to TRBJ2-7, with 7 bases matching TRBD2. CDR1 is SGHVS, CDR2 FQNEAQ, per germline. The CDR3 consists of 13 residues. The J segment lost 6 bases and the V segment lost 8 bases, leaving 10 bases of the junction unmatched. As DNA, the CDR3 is TGTGCCAGCGGTGGTGGGAGGGCCCGCGAGCAGTACTTC. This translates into CASGGGRAREQYF. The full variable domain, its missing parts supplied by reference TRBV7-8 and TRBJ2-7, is GAGVSQSPRYKVAKRGQDVALRCDPISGHVSLFWYQQALGQGPEFLTYFQNEAQLDKSGLPSDRFFAERPEGSVSTLKIQRTQQEDSAVYLCASGGGRAREQYFGPGTRLTVT.

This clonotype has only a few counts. The CDR3 sequence: CASSPGLGVDNEQFF. In DNA form, the CDR3 reads TGTGCCAGCAGCCCCGGGCTCGGGGTTGACAATGAGCAGTTCTTC. The chain links TRBV7-8 to TRBJ2-1, with D perhaps matching TRBD2 (5 bases). CDR1 and CDR2 (germline): SGHVS, FQNEAQ. The CDR3 runs 15 residues. Between the trimmed V and J ends, which lost 5 bases and 5 bases, there was a span of 16 bases.

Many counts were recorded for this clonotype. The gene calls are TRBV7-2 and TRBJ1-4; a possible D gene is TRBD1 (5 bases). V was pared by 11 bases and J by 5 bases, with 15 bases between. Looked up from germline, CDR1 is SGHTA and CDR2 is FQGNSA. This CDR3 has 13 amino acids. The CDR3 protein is CAARGNANEKLFF. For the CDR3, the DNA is TGTGCCGCACGGGGCAACGCGAATGAAAAACTGTTTTTT.

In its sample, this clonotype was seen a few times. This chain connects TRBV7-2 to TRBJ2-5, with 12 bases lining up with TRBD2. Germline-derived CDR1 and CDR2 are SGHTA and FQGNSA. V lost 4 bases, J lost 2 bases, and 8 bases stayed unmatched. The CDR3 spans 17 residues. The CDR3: CASSSPRLAGEQETQYF. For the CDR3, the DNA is TGTGCCAGCAGCTCTCCCCGACTAGCGGGAGAGCAAGAGACCCAGTACTTC.

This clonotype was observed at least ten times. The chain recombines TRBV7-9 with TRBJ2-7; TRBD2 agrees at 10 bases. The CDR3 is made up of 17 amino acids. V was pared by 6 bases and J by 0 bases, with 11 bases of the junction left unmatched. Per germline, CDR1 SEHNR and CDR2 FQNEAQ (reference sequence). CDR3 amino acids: CASSRGVAGGSSYEQYF. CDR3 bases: TGTGCCAGCAGTCGAGGGGTAGCGGGAGGAAGCTCCTACGAGCAGTACTTC.

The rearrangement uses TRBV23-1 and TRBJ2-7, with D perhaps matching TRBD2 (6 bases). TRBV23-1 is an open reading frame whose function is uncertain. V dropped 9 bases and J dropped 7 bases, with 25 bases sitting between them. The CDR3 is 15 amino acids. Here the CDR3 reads CASTGTRNNPGEQYF. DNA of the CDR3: TGCGCCAGTACCGGGACTCGTAACAACCCGGGAGAGCAGTACTTC.

The chain's CDR3 is CASSLGGVGLGGEQFF. CDR3 DNA sequence: TGTGCCAGCAGCTTGGGCGGAGTAGGCCTAGGAGGTGAGCAGTTCTTC. V gene TRBV7-2 combines with J gene TRBJ2-1, with a weak D call TRBD2 (5 bases). In germline, CDR1 is SGHTA, CDR2 FQGNSA. CDR3 length: 16 residues. Trimming stripped 3 bases from V and 9 bases from J, with 21 bases between.

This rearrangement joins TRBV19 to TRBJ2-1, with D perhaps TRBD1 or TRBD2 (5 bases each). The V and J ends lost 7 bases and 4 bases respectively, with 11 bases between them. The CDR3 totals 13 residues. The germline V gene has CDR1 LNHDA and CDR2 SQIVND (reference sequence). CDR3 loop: CASTSGGYNEQFF. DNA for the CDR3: TGTGCCAGTACCTCTGGGGGATACAATGAGCAGTTCTTC.

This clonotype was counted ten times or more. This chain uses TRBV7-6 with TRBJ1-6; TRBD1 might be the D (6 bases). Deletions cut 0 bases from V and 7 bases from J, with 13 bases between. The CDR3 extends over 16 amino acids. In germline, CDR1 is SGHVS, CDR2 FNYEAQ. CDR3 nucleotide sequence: TGTGCCAGCAGCTTAGCGTCGGACAGCAGAAATTCACCCCTCCACTTT. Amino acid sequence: CASSLASDSRNSPLHF.

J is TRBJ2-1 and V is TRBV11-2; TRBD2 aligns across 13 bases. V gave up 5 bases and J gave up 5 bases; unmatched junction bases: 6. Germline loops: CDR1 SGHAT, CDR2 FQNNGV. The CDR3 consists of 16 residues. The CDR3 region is CASSRGLAGTHNEQFF. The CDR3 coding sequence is TGTGCCAGCAGCCGGGGACTAGCGGGAACCCACAATGAGCAGTTCTTC.

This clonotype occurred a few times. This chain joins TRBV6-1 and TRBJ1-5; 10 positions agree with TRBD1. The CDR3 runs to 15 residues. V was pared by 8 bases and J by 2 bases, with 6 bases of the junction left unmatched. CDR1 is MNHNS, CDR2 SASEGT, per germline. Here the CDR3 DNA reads TGTGCCAGCGGACCCGGGACAGGGGGCAATCAGCCCCAGCATTTT. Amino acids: CASGPGTGGNQPQHF.

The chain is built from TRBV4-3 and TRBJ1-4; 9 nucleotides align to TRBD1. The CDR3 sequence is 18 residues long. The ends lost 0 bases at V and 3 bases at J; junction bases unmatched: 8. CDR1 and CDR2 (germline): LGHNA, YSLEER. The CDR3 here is CASSQDTQGAPSNEKLFF. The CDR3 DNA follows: TGCGCCAGCAGCCAAGATACACAGGGGGCGCCGTCTAATGAAAAACTGTTTTTT.

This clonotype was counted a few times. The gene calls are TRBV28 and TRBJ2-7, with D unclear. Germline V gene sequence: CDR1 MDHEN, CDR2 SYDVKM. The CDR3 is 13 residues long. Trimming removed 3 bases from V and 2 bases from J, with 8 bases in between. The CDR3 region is CASSFQPPYEQYF. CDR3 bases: TGTGCCAGCAGTTTCCAACCCCCCTACGAGCAGTACTTC. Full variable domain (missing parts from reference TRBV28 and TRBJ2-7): DVKVTQSSRYLVKRTGEKVFLECVQDMDHENMFWYRQDPGLGLRLIYFSYDVKMKEKGDIPEGYSVSREKKERFSLILESASTNQTSMYLCASSFQPPYEQYFGPGTRLTVT.

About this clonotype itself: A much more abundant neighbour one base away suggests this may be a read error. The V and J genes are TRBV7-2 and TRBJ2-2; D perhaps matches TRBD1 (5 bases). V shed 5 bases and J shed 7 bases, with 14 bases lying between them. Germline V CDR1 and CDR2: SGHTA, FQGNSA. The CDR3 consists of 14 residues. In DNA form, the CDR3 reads TGTGCCAGCAGCGTATTCGTAGGGGTCGGGGAGCTGTTTTTT. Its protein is CASSVFVGVGELFF.

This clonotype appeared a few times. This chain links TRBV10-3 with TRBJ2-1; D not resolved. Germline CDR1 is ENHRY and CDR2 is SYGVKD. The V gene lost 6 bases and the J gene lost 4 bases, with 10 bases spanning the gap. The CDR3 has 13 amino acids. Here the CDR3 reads CAIRLPPYNEQFF. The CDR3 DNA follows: TGTGCCATCAGACTACCCCCTTACAATGAGCAGTTCTTC.

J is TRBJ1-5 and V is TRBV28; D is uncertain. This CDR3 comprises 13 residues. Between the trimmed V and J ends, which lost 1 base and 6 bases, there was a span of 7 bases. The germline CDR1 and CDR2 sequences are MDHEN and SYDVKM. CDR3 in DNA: TGTGCCAGCAGTTTATTACCGGGTCAGCCCCAGCATTTT. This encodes CASSLLPGQPQHF.

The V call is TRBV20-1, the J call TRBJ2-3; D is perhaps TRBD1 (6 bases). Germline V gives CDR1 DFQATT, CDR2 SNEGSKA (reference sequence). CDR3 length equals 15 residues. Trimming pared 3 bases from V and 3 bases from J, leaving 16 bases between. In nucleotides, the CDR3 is TGCAGTGCTAGTATTATCGCAGGGGCTACAGATACGCAGTATTTT. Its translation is CSASIIAGATDTQYF.

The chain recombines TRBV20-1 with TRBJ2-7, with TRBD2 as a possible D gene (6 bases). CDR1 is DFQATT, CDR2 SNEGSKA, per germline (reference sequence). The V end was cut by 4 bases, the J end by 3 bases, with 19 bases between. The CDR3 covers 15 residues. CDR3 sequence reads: CSANPPGVVSYEQYF. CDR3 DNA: TGCAGTGCTAACCCCCCGGGGGTCGTCAGCTACGAGCAGTACTTC.

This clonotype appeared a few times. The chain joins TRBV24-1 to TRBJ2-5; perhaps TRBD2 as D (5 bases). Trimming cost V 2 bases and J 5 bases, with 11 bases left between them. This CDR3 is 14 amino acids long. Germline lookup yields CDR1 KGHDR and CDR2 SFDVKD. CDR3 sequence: CATSDSGRRETQYF. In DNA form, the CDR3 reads TGTGCCACCAGTGATTCGGGAAGACGGGAGACCCAGTACTTC.

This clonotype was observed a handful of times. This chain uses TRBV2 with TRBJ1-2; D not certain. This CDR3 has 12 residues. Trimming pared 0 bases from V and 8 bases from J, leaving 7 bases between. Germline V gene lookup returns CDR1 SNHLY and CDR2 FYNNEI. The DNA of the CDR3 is TGTGCCAGCAGTGAAGCCTATGGGGGCTACACCTTC. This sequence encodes CASSEAYGGYTF.

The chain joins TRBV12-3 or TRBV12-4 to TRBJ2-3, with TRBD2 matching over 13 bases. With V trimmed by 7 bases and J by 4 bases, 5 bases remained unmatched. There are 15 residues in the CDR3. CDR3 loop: CASKLAGGPADTQYF. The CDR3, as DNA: TGTGCCAGCAAACTAGCGGGAGGGCCAGCAGATACGCAGTATTTT.